The rows below give T cell receptor beta chains drawn from one sample of a study of tumour-infiltrating T cells in Burkitt lymphoma. The protocol was immunoSEQ multiplex PCR, while the TCRdb copy is restricted to in-frame clones and leaves out a portion. The sample carries 250 or so clones, under 25% recorded once. The sample comprised tumor tissue. The receptors shown here come from a human donor with Burkitt lymphoma. CDR3s include the opening cysteine and the closing phenylalanine or tryptophan. A D gene is named only where the DNA matches it firmly. Clone size is given for some rows only: seen once, a few or many times, or a class if the clone is expanded.

V	size	D	J	DNA	CDR3
TRBV6-5	-	-	TRBJ1-6	TGTGCCAGCAGGGAACAGGTTAGTCGTGGTTCACCCCTCCACTTT	CASREQVSRGSPLHF
TRBV27	-	-	TRBJ1-2	TGTGCCAGCAGTTTATCCCGGGACAATGGCTACACCTTC	CASSLSRDNGYTF
TRBV6-5	-	-	TRBJ1-2	TGTGCCAGCAGTTACTCGGCAGTCTATGGCTACACCTTC	CASSYSAVYGYTF
TRBV7-8	-	-	TRBJ1-1	TGTGCCAGCAGCTTAGTTCGGGCTGAAGCTTTCTTT	CASSLVRAEAFF
TRBV10-2	-	TRBD2	TRBJ2-5	TGCGCCAGCCAGCGAAGCGGGGGGGGTCAAGAGACCCAGTACTTC	CASQRSGGGQETQYF
TRBV20-1	-	-	TRBJ2-5	TGCAGTGCTAGTGCCTCAGAGACCCAGTACTTC	CSASASETQYF
TRBV30	-	-	TRBJ2-1	TGTGCCTGGAGGCCGGTTGTGAATGAGCAGTTCTTC	CAWRPVVNEQFF
TRBV14	-	-	TRBJ2-1	TGTGCCAGCAGCCACCGGACCCCTCGGGGCAATGAGCAGTTCTTC	CASSHRTPRGNEQFF
TRBV30	hyperexpanded	-	TRBJ1-5	TGTGCCTGGAGCAATGGAGGCAATCAGCCCCAGCATTTT	CAWSNGGNQPQHF
TRBV25-1	few	TRBD1	TRBJ2-1	TGTGCCAGCAGTGAATGGGGACAGGGGGAAAATGAGCAGTTCTTC	CASSEWGQGENEQFF
TRBV5-4	few	TRBD2	TRBJ2-7	TGTGCCAGCAGCTTGGGCGGGGGGGACTACGAGCAGTACTTC	CASSLGGGDYEQYF
TRBV15	few	-	TRBJ1-5	TGTGCCACCAGCAGAGACAGGGCTCAGCCCCAGCATTTT	CATSRDRAQPQHF
TRBV7-8	few	TRBD1	TRBJ2-7	TGTGCCAGCAGCTTAGGGTCGACAGGGGCCTCCTACGAGCAGTACTTC	CASSLGSTGASYEQYF
TRBV6-5	few	-	TRBJ2-1	TGTGCCAGCAGTTACGGGAGCTCCTACAATGAGCAGTTCTTC	CASSYGSSYNEQFF
TRBV7-3	-	-	TRBJ2-1	TGTGCCAGCAGCGACCCCGGGAGCCCCTACAATGAGCAGTTCTTC	CASSDPGSPYNEQFF
TRBV6-1	-	-	TRBJ1-5	TGTGCCAGCAGTGTCGGGGATAGCAATCAGCCCCAGCATTTT	CASSVGDSNQPQHF
TRBV6-5	few	TRBD1	TRBJ1-2	TGTGCCAGCAGTTACCGACAGGGGCGAGGGTATGGCTACACCTTC	CASSYRQGRGYGYTF
TRBV7-9	few	TRBD2	TRBJ2-3	TGTGCCAGCAGCTGGCGGTATAGCGGGACCGCAGATACGCAGTATTTT	CASSWRYSGTADTQYF
TRBV6-1	few	-	TRBJ2-5	TGTGCCAGCAGTGCCTCACTACCGCCGGACGTGGAAGAGACCCAGTACTTC	CASSASLPPDVEETQYF
TRBV30	-	-	TRBJ2-2	TGTGCCTGGACGGGAGTAAACACCGGGGAGCTGTTTTTT	CAWTGVNTGELFF
TRBV7-8	-	-	TRBJ2-7	TGTGCCAGCAGCGTAGGGTACGAGCAGTACTTC	CASSVGYEQYF
TRBV4-2	-	-	TRBJ2-7	TGTGCCAGCAGCCAAACGCGGGACGAGCAGTACTTC	CASSQTRDEQYF
TRBV5-1	-	-	TRBJ2-3	TGCGCCAGCAGCTTGGATTCCGAAGACAGTACGCAGTATTTT	CASSLDSEDSTQYF
TRBV19	-	TRBD1	TRBJ1-3	TGTGCCAGTAGTTCCGGGACAGTGGGCTCTGGAAACACCATATATTTT	CASSSGTVGSGNTIYF
TRBV15	-	TRBD1	TRBJ2-7	TGTGCCACCAGCAGCTGGGACAGTACCTACGAGCAGTACTTC	CATSSWDSTYEQYF
TRBV19	few	-	TRBJ2-7	TGCTGGGGCAGGGCCCCCTACGAGCAGTACTTC	CWGRAPYEQYF